This is a list of T cell receptor beta chains from one sample in a study of control samples from healthy donors and cancer patients. Sequencing was performed with immunoSEQ multiplex PCR; in TCRdb, only in-frame clones are kept and a portion is missing. Counted here are 100,000 to 150,000 clones, 87% occurring once; the ten biggest clones make up about 8.7%. Sample: blood. Every receptor here comes from a man aged 35-49 years in good health. Both conserved end residues are part of each CDR3. A D gene is named only where the DNA matches it firmly. Some rows have no size entry. The others give once, few or many, or a class for an expanded clone.

v_call: TRBV25-1
clone_size: NA
d_call: TRBD1
j_call: TRBJ2-3
cdr3_nt: TGTGCCAGCAGTGAAGGACAGGGAAGCACAGATACGCAGTATTTT
cdr3_aa: CASSEGQGSTDTQYF

v_call: TRBV5-4
clone_size: NA
d_call: TRBD1
j_call: TRBJ1-2
cdr3_nt: TGTGCCAGCAGCGCGGGGTTACAGGGGGCATGGTATGGCTACACCTTC
cdr3_aa: CASSAGLQGAWYGYTF

v_call: TRBV6-2/TRBV6-3
clone_size: NA
d_call: TRBD1
j_call: TRBJ2-5
cdr3_nt: TGTGCCAGCAGCCAACGGGACAGGGGATCGGGTGAGACCCAGTACTTC
cdr3_aa: CASSQRDRGSGETQYF

v_call: TRBV6-5
clone_size: NA
d_call: NA
j_call: TRBJ2-3
cdr3_nt: TGTGCCAGCAGTTACTCCACCGGACGGCCAGATACGCAGTATTTT
cdr3_aa: CASSYSTGRPDTQYF

v_call: TRBV30
clone_size: NA
d_call: TRBD1
j_call: TRBJ2-7
cdr3_nt: TGTGCCTGGAGTATAGGGACAGGGGCCTACGAGCAGTACTTC
cdr3_aa: CAWSIGTGAYEQYF

v_call: TRBV5-1
clone_size: NA
d_call: TRBD2
j_call: TRBJ2-2
cdr3_nt: TGCGCCAGCAGACTAGCGGGAGAGACCGGGGAGCTGTTTTTT
cdr3_aa: CASRLAGETGELFF

v_call: TRBV30
clone_size: once
d_call: NA
j_call: TRBJ1-1
cdr3_nt: TGTGCCTGGAGAAAGAAGGGGACGAACACTGAAGCTTTCTTT
cdr3_aa: CAWRKKGTNTEAFF

v_call: TRBV5-1
clone_size: NA
d_call: TRBD1
j_call: TRBJ2-7
cdr3_nt: TGCGCCAGCAGCTTGTTGGGGACAGGGACTGTCTCCTACGAGCAGTACTTC
cdr3_aa: CASSLLGTGTVSYEQYF

v_call: TRBV6-6
clone_size: once
d_call: TRBD1
j_call: TRBJ2-1
cdr3_nt: TGTGCCAGCAGTCCTTTATTCGGGACAGGCGACAATGAGCAGTTCTTC
cdr3_aa: CASSPLFGTGDNEQFF

v_call: TRBV6-1
clone_size: NA
d_call: NA
j_call: TRBJ1-6
cdr3_nt: TGTGCCAGCAGTGAAGGGGGCTCACCCCTCCACTTT
cdr3_aa: CASSEGGSPLHF

v_call: TRBV29-1
clone_size: once
d_call: TRBD1
j_call: TRBJ2-2
cdr3_nt: TGCAGCGTTGGTAGGGACAGGGCCGGGGAGCTGTTTTTT
cdr3_aa: CSVGRDRAGELFF

v_call: TRBV6-5
clone_size: NA
d_call: NA
j_call: TRBJ2-5
cdr3_nt: TGTGCCAGCAGTTACTCAAGCGAGACCCAGTACTTC
cdr3_aa: CASSYSSETQYF

v_call: TRBV5-1
clone_size: NA
d_call: NA
j_call: TRBJ1-1
cdr3_nt: TGCGCCAGCAGCCCAGGACGATGGAACACTGAAGCTTTCTTT
cdr3_aa: CASSPGRWNTEAFF

v_call: TRBV7-2
clone_size: NA
d_call: NA
j_call: TRBJ1-6
cdr3_nt: TGTGCCAGCAGCCATAATTCACCCCTCCACTTT
cdr3_aa: CASSHNSPLHF

v_call: TRBV7-2
clone_size: NA
d_call: NA
j_call: TRBJ2-7
cdr3_nt: TGTGCCAGCAGCTTAAGTACCCCCTACGAGCAGTACTTC
cdr3_aa: CASSLSTPYEQYF

v_call: TRBV5-1
clone_size: once
d_call: NA
j_call: TRBJ1-1
cdr3_nt: TGCGCCAGCAGTCATTATACCGGGGGGACTGAAGCTTTCTTT
cdr3_aa: CASSHYTGGTEAFF

v_call: TRBV9
clone_size: NA
d_call: TRBD1
j_call: TRBJ2-1
cdr3_nt: TGTGCCAGCAGCCCAGGGGGAACTCAGGGAAATGAGCAGTTCTTC
cdr3_aa: CASSPGGTQGNEQFF

v_call: TRBV6-2/TRBV6-3
clone_size: NA
d_call: TRBD1
j_call: TRBJ2-7
cdr3_nt: TGTGCCAGCAGTTACTCGAGTCCGCCCCGGACAGGTGGGGCCTACGAGCAGTACTTC
cdr3_aa: CASSYSSPPRTGGAYEQYF

v_call: TRBV5-6
clone_size: NA
d_call: NA
j_call: TRBJ2-7
cdr3_nt: TGTGCCAGCAGCTTGAGAGGGGACTTGTCGTCCTACGAGCAGTACTTC
cdr3_aa: CASSLRGDLSSYEQYF

v_call: TRBV5-4
clone_size: NA
d_call: NA
j_call: TRBJ2-1
cdr3_nt: TGTGCCAGCAGCCCCAGCATAAGCTCCTACAATGAGCAGTTCTTC
cdr3_aa: CASSPSISSYNEQFF

v_call: TRBV27
clone_size: NA
d_call: NA
j_call: TRBJ2-1
cdr3_nt: TGTGCCAGCAGTTTCCGGACTTACAATGAGCAGTTCTTC
cdr3_aa: CASSFRTYNEQFF

v_call: TRBV6-1
clone_size: NA
d_call: NA
j_call: TRBJ2-7
cdr3_nt: TGTGCCAGCAGTGAATCGCCTCTAGCAACCTACGAGCAGTACTTC
cdr3_aa: CASSESPLATYEQYF

v_call: TRBV5-1
clone_size: few
d_call: NA
j_call: TRBJ2-2
cdr3_nt: TGCGCCAGCAGCCGGACAGCCTTGAACACCGGGGAGCTGTTTTTT
cdr3_aa: CASSRTALNTGELFF

v_call: TRBV7-2
clone_size: once
d_call: NA
j_call: TRBJ2-5
cdr3_nt: TGTGCCAGCAGCAAAACAGGAGCCCAAGAGACCCAGTACTTC
cdr3_aa: CASSKTGAQETQYF

v_call: TRBV24-1
clone_size: NA
d_call: TRBD1
j_call: TRBJ2-2
cdr3_nt: TGTGCCACCAGTGATCTCTTGACAGGGGTCGGGGAGCTGTTTTTT
cdr3_aa: CATSDLLTGVGELFF

v_call: TRBV25-1
clone_size: NA
d_call: TRBD1
j_call: TRBJ2-5
cdr3_nt: TGTGCCAGCAGGTCCGGGACAGGAGACCAAGAGACCCAGTACTTC
cdr3_aa: CASRSGTGDQETQYF

v_call: TRBV29-1
clone_size: NA
d_call: NA
j_call: TRBJ2-2
cdr3_nt: TGCAGCGTTGAACAGGGTAACACCGGGGAGCTGTTTTTT
cdr3_aa: CSVEQGNTGELFF

v_call: TRBV10-3
clone_size: NA
d_call: TRBD1
j_call: TRBJ2-1
cdr3_nt: TGTGCCATCAGTGGAACGACAGGGTACTACAATGAGCAGTTCTTC
cdr3_aa: CAISGTTGYYNEQFF